The sequence of this T cell receptor (beta chain) was determined in a study of cytomegalovirus exposure and HLA in healthy donors. In the case of this clone: What it binds is not known.

Nominal health characterized the donors when sampled, though unrecorded immune exposures were likely. The CDR3 loop spans 12 amino acids. V was clipped by 3 bases and J by 5 bases, with 7 bases between them. Germline V CDR1 and CDR2: SGHDN, FVKESK. Researchers ran the PCR with 60 Vbeta and 13 Jbeta primers. TCRdb's copy holds only in-frame clones and misses some; the assay was immunoSEQ multiplex PCR. The table for this sample gives under 200,000 clones. The study, taken as a whole, reports: Donor immune exposure was known only as CMV serostatus. According to the study, 150 to 200 TCR beta chains were cytomegalovirus-associated. Association of 16,951 TCR beta sequences with HLA alleles was found at 0.05 false discovery rate in a later analysis.

Specimen: PBMCs. The chain has TRBV14 and TRBJ2-5; D remains ambiguous. The TCR comes from a man under 40 in good health and CMV-seronegative. The chain's CDR3 is CASSHSRETQYF. The CDR3 DNA sequence: TGTGCCAGCAGCCATAGTCGGGAGACCCAGTACTTC.